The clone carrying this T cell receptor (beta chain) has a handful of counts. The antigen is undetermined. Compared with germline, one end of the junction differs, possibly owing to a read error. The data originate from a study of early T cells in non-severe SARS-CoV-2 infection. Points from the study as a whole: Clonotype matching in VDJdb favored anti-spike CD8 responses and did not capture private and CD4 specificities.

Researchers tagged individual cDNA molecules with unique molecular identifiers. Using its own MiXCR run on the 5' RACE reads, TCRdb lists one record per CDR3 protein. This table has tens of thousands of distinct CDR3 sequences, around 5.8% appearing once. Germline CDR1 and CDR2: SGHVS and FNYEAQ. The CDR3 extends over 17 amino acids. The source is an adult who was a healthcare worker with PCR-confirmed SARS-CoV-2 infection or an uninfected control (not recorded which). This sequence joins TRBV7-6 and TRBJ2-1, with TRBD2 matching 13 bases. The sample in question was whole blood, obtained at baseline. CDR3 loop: CASSVARTSGRHNEQFF. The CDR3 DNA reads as TGTGCCAGCAGCGTAGCCCGGACTAGCGGGAGACACAATGAGCAGTTCTTC.